The present T cell receptor beta chain was sequenced within a study of T cells in women clearing cervical HPV infection. Overall study results and limits: CIN3+ cases had significantly higher TCR repertoire richness than controls, but evenness did not differ.

immunoSEQ multiplex PCR used an average of around 1,200 ng genomic DNA. Measured with immunoSEQ multiplex PCR; TCRdb has only the in-frame clones, and not every one. The sample has tens of thousands of clones, and its top ten clones hold roughly 9.1%. To note about this clone: Its antigen remains unidentified. The read terminates 3 residues ahead of where the CDR3 ends, so the germline J gene completes it.

Germline V gene sequence: CDR1 SNHLY, CDR2 FYNNEI. The CDR3 consists of 16 residues. With 8 bases clipped from V and 1 base from J, the junction kept 7 bases outside the gene matches. The chain has TRBV2 and TRBJ2-6; 8 bases are a match to TRBD1. The receptor was isolated from a woman between 18 and 70 years old with a cervical HPV16 infection that either progressed to CIN3+ or cleared (not recorded which). Sequences were obtained from blood buffy coat. CDR3 residues: CASGPQGASGANVLTF. CDR3 bases read: TGTGCCAGCGGACCCCAGGGGGCTTCTGGGGCCAACGTC.